The 24 T cell receptor beta chains reported below all come from one sample, sequenced in a study of shared clonotypes between healthy human individuals. TCRdb keeps only in-frame clones here, not all; method: immunoSEQ multiplex PCR. The table has some 2,000,000 clones, around 95% seen once. Sequenced sample: naive CD4+ T cells sorted from blood. Subset given: CD45RA+ positively selected. The receptors were sampled from a man in his late teens or twenties in good health.

The rearrangement links TRBV5-4 to TRBJ2-4; D is unclear. CDR1 is SGHNT, CDR2 YYREEE, per germline (reference sequence). The CDR3 runs 16 residues. Trimming pared 2 bases from V and 7 bases from J, leaving 19 bases between. In nucleotides, the CDR3 is TGTGCCAGCAGCTTCGCGACTGGGCTAGACTCCAACATTCAGTACTTC. It specifies CASSFATGLDSNIQYF. The full variable domain, rest sourced from reference TRBV5-4 and TRBJ2-4, is ETGVTQSPTHLIKTRGQQVTLRCSSQSGHNTVSWYQQALGQGPQFIFQYYREEENGRGNFPPRFSGLQFPNYSSELNVNALELDDSALYLCASSFATGLDSNIQYFGAGTRLSVL.

V gene TRBV6-5 combines with J gene TRBJ2-1; 11 positions match TRBD2. V was clipped by 9 bases and J by 6 bases; unmatched bases: 7. From germline, CDR1 is MNHEY and CDR2 SVGAGI. This CDR3 is built from 14 residues. CDR3 nucleotides: TGTGCCAGTGGCCGGACTAGCGGGTTCAATGAGCAGTTCTTC. This encodes CASGRTSGFNEQFF.

This clone was counted between two and nine times. This chain connects TRBV28 to TRBJ1-1; D gene unclear. Germline V CDR1 and CDR2: MDHEN, SYDVKM. V dropped 8 bases and J dropped 6 bases, with 13 bases sitting between them. There are 12 residues in the CDR3. CDR3 nucleotides: TGTGCCAGCCACGTGTGGGGAGCTGAAGCTTTCTTT. Its translation is CASHVWGAEAFF. Looking up the rest from reference TRBV28 and TRBJ1-1 gives the full variable domain: DVKVTQSSRYLVKRTGEKVFLECVQDMDHENMFWYRQDPGLGLRLIYFSYDVKMKEKGDIPEGYSVSREKKERFSLILESASTNQTSMYLCASHVWGAEAFFGQGTRLTVV.

The gene calls are TRBV28 and TRBJ2-7; no definite D call. CDR3 size: 14 residues. With 1 base removed from V and 2 bases from J, the gap between germline ends came to 9 bases. Germline CDR1 and CDR2: MDHEN and SYDVKM. The CDR3, as DNA: TGTGCCAGCAGTTTATTGGGCGGCACCTACGAGCAGTACTTC. As protein: CASSLLGGTYEQYF.

The V and J genes are TRBV5-6 and TRBJ2-7; 8 bases map to TRBD1. The CDR3 length is 14 residues. Germline V CDR1 and CDR2: SGHDT, YYEEEE. V lost 4 bases to trimming and J lost 3 bases; unmatched junction nucleotides: 6. CDR3 sequence reads: CASSRRTGSYEQYF. The CDR3 nucleotides read TGTGCCAGCAGCCGAAGGACAGGGAGCTACGAGCAGTACTTC.

This rearrangement joins TRBV11-2 to TRBJ2-7, with a weak D call TRBD2 (5 bases). The CDR3 loop spans 14 amino acids. The germline CDR1 and CDR2 sequences are SGHAT and FQNNGV. V was shortened by 2 bases and J by 2 bases, with 10 bases between the two germline ends. This CDR3 reads CASSLRGIAYEQYF. The CDR3, as DNA: TGTGCCAGCAGCTTACGGGGTATCGCCTACGAGCAGTACTTC.

CDR3 DNA sequence: TGTGCCAGCAGTTATTCGACAGGGGGCGCCTCCTACGAGCAGTACTTC. Translation gives CASSYSTGGASYEQYF. The chain combines TRBV6-6 with TRBJ2-7; 10 positions match TRBD1. The J segment lost 0 bases and the V segment lost 3 bases, leaving 5 bases of the junction unmatched. CDR3 length equals 16 residues. Germline V CDR1 and CDR2: MNHNY, SVGAGI (reference sequence).

The V and J genes are TRBV6-1 and TRBJ1-4; a weak D match, TRBD1 (6 bases). CDR1 is MNHNS, CDR2 SASEGT, per germline. The CDR3 totals 14 residues. Trimming stripped 4 bases from V and 7 bases from J, with 13 bases between. This CDR3 is CASSGGGQSEKLFF. The CDR3 DNA is TGTGCCAGCAGTGGAGGGGGTCAAAGTGAAAAACTGTTTTTT.

Only a few counts were recorded for this clone. J is TRBJ2-3 and V is TRBV10-1; D tentatively reads TRBD1 or TRBD2 (6 bases each). Germline V gives CDR1 WNHNN, CDR2 SYGVQD (reference sequence). The CDR3 runs 15 residues. The ends were cut back, 3 bases at V and 2 bases at J, with 12 bases in the middle. The CDR3 is CASSDSGAFTDTQYF. Written as DNA, the CDR3 is TGCGCCAGCAGTGATTCGGGGGCCTTCACAGATACGCAGTATTTT.

This chain connects TRBV5-1 to TRBJ2-7; TRBD1 matches at 8 bases. CDR1 is SGHRS and CDR2 is YFSETQ in the germline V gene. J was trimmed by 3 bases and V by 3 bases; bases with no gene match: 8. This CDR3 spans 15 amino acids. CDR3 sequence reads: CASSSTPGQDYEQYF. The CDR3 DNA reads TGCGCCAGCAGCTCTACACCGGGACAGGACTACGAGCAGTACTTC.

This chain connects TRBV5-1 to TRBJ2-4; possible D gene TRBD2, 5 bases. Germline V gene sequence: CDR1 SGHRS, CDR2 YFSETQ. The CDR3 is 17 residues long. The germline V and J ends were trimmed by 0 bases and 1 base, with 14 bases remaining between them. CDR3 DNA: TGCGCCAGCAGCTTGGAAAGGCCATCGGGGGCCAAAAACATTCAGTACTTC. The encoded protein is CASSLERPSGAKNIQYF. The full variable domain, completed using reference TRBV5-1 and TRBJ2-4, is KAGVTQTPRYLIKTRGQQVTLSCSPISGHRSVSWYQQTPGQGLQFLFEYFSETQRNKGNFPGRFSGRQFSNSRSEMNVSTLELGDSALYLCASSLERPSGAKNIQYFGAGTRLSVL.

The V call is TRBV30, the J call TRBJ2-4, with unresolved D. This CDR3 region has 15 residues. V lost 0 bases and J lost 0, with 9 bases in between. Germline V gene lookup returns CDR1 GTSNPN and CDR2 SVGIG (reference sequence). The CDR3 DNA sequence: TGTGCCTGGAGTGTAGCAGCGCTAGCCAAAAACATTCAGTACTTC. It translates to CAWSVAALAKNIQYF.

This chain uses TRBV11-3 with TRBJ2-5; D might be TRBD2 (5 bases). The CDR3 has 15 residues. Trimming cost V 5 bases and J 2 bases, with 15 bases left between them. Germline V gives CDR1 SGHNT, CDR2 YENEEA. The DNA of the CDR3 is TGTGCCAGCAGCCCGGGATGGCCACAACAAGAGACCCAGTACTTC. Its protein is CASSPGWPQQETQYF.

The V gene is TRBV30, the J gene TRBJ1-1; weak D call: TRBD1 (5 bases). V lost 0 bases and J 6 bases, leaving 14 bases between the germline ends. This CDR3 has 14 residues. Germline CDR1 is GTSNPN and CDR2 is SVGIG (reference sequence). In nucleotides, the CDR3 is TGTGCCTGGAGTGTAGGGGTGGCAGGGTCTGAAGCTTTCTTT. Its protein product is CAWSVGVAGSEAFF. The variable domain in full, completed from reference TRBV30 and TRBJ1-1, reads SQTIHQWPATLVQPVGSPLSLECTVEGTSNPNLYWYRQAAGRGLQLLFYSVGIGQISSEVPQNLSASRPQDRQFILSSKKLLLSDSGFYLCAWSVGVAGSEAFFGQGTRLTVV.

The V and J genes are TRBV6-6 and TRBJ1-1; no clear D gene. The CDR3 spans 11 residues. CDR1 MNHNY and CDR2 SVGAGI come from the germline V gene (reference sequence). Between the trimmed V and J ends, which lost 4 bases and 6 bases, there was a span of 6 bases. The CDR3 nucleotides are TGTGCCAGCAGTTCCTGGGCTGAAGCTTTCTTT. Its translation is CASSSWAEAFF.

The chain employs TRBV5-1 and TRBJ2-7, with TRBD1 identical over 9 bases. The CDR3 consists of 13 residues. From germline, CDR1 is SGHRS and CDR2 YFSETQ. Losses at the gene ends were 1 base for V and 12 bases for J; bases not matched to a gene: 8. CDR3 nucleotides: TGCGCCAGCAGCTTGTCTCCCGGGACAGGGTTGTACTTC. Protein: CASSLSPGTGLYF. The full variable domain, its missing parts supplied by reference TRBV5-1 and TRBJ2-7, is KAGVTQTPRYLIKTRGQQVTLSCSPISGHRSVSWYQQTPGQGLQFLFEYFSETQRNKGNFPGRFSGRQFSNSRSEMNVSTLELGDSALYLCASSLSPGTGLYFGPGTRLTVT.

This rearrangement joins TRBV7-2 to TRBJ1-6; TRBD1 agrees at 8 bases. This CDR3 has 16 amino acids. CDR1 is SGHTA and CDR2 is FQGNSA in the germline V gene. Trimming removed 7 bases from V and 8 bases from J; junction bases left unmatched: 13. In DNA form, the CDR3 reads TGTGCCAGCACCAAACGCACCCCAGGGGGCGATTCACCCCTCCACTTT. It encodes CASTKRTPGGDSPLHF.

The chain carries TRBV30 and TRBJ1-6; tentative D call: TRBD1 (5 bases). The CDR3 consists of 13 residues. Germline V lookup: CDR1 GTSNPN, CDR2 SVGIG (reference sequence). V lost 5 bases, J lost 9 bases, and 14 bases lay in between. The CDR3 loop reads CAWDQGPGSPLHF. CDR3 DNA: TGTGCCTGGGACCAGGGACCTGGTTCACCCCTCCACTTT.

J is TRBJ2-3 and V is TRBV29-1, with D uncertain. Trimming pared 0 bases from V and 5 bases from J, leaving 12 bases between. The germline gives CDR1 SQVTM, CDR2 ANQGSEA. This CDR3 has 14 amino acids. The CDR3 sequence: CSVEERPWQDTQYF. CDR3 nucleotides: TGCAGCGTTGAAGAACGCCCTTGGCAAGATACGCAGTATTTT.

The chain recombines TRBV6-5 with TRBJ1-2; the D is unclear. The CDR3 runs to 15 residues. The V end was cut by 4 bases, the J end by 1 base, with 13 bases between. From germline, CDR1 is MNHEY and CDR2 SVGAGI. The CDR3 loop is CASSFSGSFNYGYTF. The CDR3 coding sequence is TGTGCCAGCAGTTTCTCCGGAAGTTTTAACTATGGCTACACCTTC.

The chain couples TRBV6-1 to TRBJ1-2; maybe TRBD1 (6 bases). Trimming shortened V by 4 bases and J by 3 bases, and 15 bases separated the two germline ends. Germline CDR1 MNHNS, CDR2 SASEGT. The CDR3 spans 15 residues. In DNA form, the CDR3 reads TGTGCCAGCAGTGGGCAGGGGAACCTAGACTATGGCTACACCTTC. Translating gives CASSGQGNLDYGYTF.

V usage is TRBV6-5 and J usage is TRBJ1-5; D remains ambiguous. The CDR3 runs 15 residues. Between the trimmed V and J ends, which lost 6 bases and 6 bases, there was a span of 18 bases. Germline assignment: CDR1 MNHEY and CDR2 SVGAGI. DNA of the CDR3: TGTGCCAGCAGCCCCGGGGTCGGGGAAGCTCAGCCCCAGCATTTT. Translating gives CASSPGVGEAQPQHF.

This rearrangement joins TRBV27 to TRBJ1-1, with 9 bases lining up with TRBD1. The CDR3 consists of 14 residues. Germline V lookup: CDR1 MNHEY, CDR2 SMNVEV (reference sequence). V was pared by 0 bases and J by 12 bases, with 8 bases of the junction left unmatched. CDR3 in DNA: TGTGCCAGCAGTTTATCGCGGGGACAGGGCTCGACTTTCTTT. It yields the protein CASSLSRGQGSTFF.

This clone was observed a few times. The sample holds other DNA sequences that translate to the same CDR3. V is TRBV5-4 and J is TRBJ2-3; 9 bases are shared with TRBD2. With V trimmed by 1 base and J by 1 base, 1 base remained unmatched. Germline assignment: CDR1 SGHNT and CDR2 YYREEE (reference sequence). The CDR3 totals 15 residues. CDR3 residues: CASSLLAGGTDTQYF. CDR3 sequence (DNA): TGTGCCAGCAGCTTGTTAGCGGGGGGCACAGATACGCAGTATTTT.